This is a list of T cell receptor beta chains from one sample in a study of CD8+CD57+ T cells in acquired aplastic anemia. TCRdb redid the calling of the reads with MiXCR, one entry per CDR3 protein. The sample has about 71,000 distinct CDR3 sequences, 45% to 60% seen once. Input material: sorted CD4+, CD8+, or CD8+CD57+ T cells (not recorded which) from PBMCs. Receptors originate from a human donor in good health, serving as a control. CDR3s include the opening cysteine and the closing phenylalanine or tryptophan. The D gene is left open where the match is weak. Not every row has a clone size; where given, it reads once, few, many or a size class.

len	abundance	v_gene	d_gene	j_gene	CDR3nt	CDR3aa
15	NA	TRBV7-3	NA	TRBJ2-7	TGTGCCAGCAGCACCCACCGGCCCATATCCTACGAGCAGTACTTC	CASSTHRPISYEQYF
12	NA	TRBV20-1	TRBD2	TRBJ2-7	TGCAGTGCCGGGGAGCGGGAGCACGAGCAGTACTTC	CSAGEREHEQYF
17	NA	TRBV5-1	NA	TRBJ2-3	TGCGCCAGCAGCTTGGAGGGTCTACTAGCACGGGCAGATACGCAGTATTTT	CASSLEGLLARADTQYF
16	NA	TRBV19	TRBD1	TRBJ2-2	TGTGCCAGTAGTCACCCGTGGGGACAGGGTTCCGGGGAGCTGTTTTTT	CASSHPWGQGSGELFF
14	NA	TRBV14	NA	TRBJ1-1	TGTGCCAGCAGCCAAGATCTCGTGAGGGGACGGGCTTTCTTT	CASSQDLVRGRAFF
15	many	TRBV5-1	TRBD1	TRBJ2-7	TGCGCCAGCAGGCGTACCGGGACAGGGGCTTACGAGCAGTACTTC	CASRRTGTGAYEQYF
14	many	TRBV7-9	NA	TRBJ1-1	TGTGCCAGCAGCCAACGAGCGGCTGGCACTGAAGCTTTCTTT	CASSQRAAGTEAFF
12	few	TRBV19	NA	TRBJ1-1	TGTGCCAGTAGTATTAGAAACACTGAAGCTTTCTTT	CASSIRNTEAFF
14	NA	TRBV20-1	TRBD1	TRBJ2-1	TGCAGTGCTAGAGAATGGACAGGGAGGAATGAGCAGTTCTTC	CSAREWTGRNEQFF
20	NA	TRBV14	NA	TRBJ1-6	TGTGCCAGCAGCCAAGAAGAGGGGACCGCTTATAACCCGTATAATTCACCCCTCCACTTT	CASSQEEGTAYNPYNSPLHF
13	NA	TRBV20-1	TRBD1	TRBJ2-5	TGCAGTGCTAGCTCGGGACAGCAAGAGACCCAGTACTTC	CSASSGQQETQYF
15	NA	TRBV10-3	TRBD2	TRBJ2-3	TGTGCCACCGAGTCCGGGACTAGCGGGACAGATACGCAGTATTTT	CATESGTSGTDTQYF
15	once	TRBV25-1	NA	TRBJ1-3	TGTGCCAGCAGTGAATGGGGGCTTGGTGGAAACACCATATATTTT	CASSEWGLGGNTIYF
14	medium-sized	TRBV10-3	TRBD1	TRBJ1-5	TGTGCCAGCGAGACAGGGCAGAGCAATCAGCCCCAGCATTTT	CASETGQSNQPQHF
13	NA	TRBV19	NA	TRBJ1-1	TGTGCCAGTAGTATAACGGGGCGCACTGAAGCTTTCTTT	CASSITGRTEAFF
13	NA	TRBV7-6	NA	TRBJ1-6	TGTGCCAGCAGCCCTAGGGAGGATTCACCCCTCCACTTT	CASSPREDSPLHF
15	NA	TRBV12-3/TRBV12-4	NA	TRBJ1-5	TGTGCCAGCAGTCCGAGGGGCGTAGGCCACCAGCCCCAGCATTTT	CASSPRGVGHQPQHF
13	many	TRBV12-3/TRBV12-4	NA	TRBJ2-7	TGTGCCAGCAGTTATCAGGGGATCTACGAGCAGTACTTC	CASSYQGIYEQYF
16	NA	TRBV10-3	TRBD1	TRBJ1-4	TGTGCCATGGACAGGGGACCCCCGGCAACTAATGAAAAACTGTTTTTT	CAMDRGPPATNEKLFF
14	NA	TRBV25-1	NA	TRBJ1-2	TGTGCCAGCAGTACCCCCGGAGGGTTCTGGGGCTACACCTTC	CASSTPGGFWGYTF
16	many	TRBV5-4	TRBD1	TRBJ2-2	TGTGCCAGCAGCTGGGGACAGGGGGCGAGCACCGGGGAGCTGTTTTTT	CASSWGQGASTGELFF
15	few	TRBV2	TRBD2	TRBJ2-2	TGTGCCAGCAGTGAACGGGAGGCGAACACCGGGGAGCTGTTTTTT	CASSEREANTGELFF
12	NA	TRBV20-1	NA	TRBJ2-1	TGCAGTGCTAGATGGACGGACAATGAGCAGTTCTTC	CSARWTDNEQFF
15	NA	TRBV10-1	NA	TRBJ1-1	TGCGCCAGCAGTGAGTCAGGGAGAGATTGGGCTGAAGCTTTCTTT	CASSESGRDWAEAFF
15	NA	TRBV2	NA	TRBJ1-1	TGTGCCAGCCCTACCCGAAGGGCGTTGAACACTGAAGCTTTCTTT	CASPTRRALNTEAFF
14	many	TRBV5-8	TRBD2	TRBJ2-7	TGTGCCAGCAGCTTGCTGACTAGCGGCTACGAGCAGTACTTC	CASSLLTSGYEQYF
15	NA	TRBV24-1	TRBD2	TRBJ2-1	TGTGCCACCAGTAGTCCGGGACTAGCCTACAATGAGCAGTTCTTC	CATSSPGLAYNEQFF
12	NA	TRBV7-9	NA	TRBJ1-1	TGTGCCGGCAGCCTAGCAGGCACTGAAGCTTTCTTT	CAGSLAGTEAFF
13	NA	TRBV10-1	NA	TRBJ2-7	TGCGCCAGCAGTGAGGGTCCCGCCTACGAGCAGTACTTC	CASSEGPAYEQYF
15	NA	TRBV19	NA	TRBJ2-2	TGTGCCAGTAGTCTCGGGCTAGCTAGGGCCGGGGAGCTGTTTTTT	CASSLGLARAGELFF
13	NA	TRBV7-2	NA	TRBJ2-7	TGTGCCAGCAGCTTAGACCGCACTTACGAGCAGTACTTC	CASSLDRTYEQYF
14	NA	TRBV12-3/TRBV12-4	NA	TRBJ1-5	TGTGCCAGCAGTTTATGGCAGGGCAATCAGCCCCAGCATTTT	CASSLWQGNQPQHF
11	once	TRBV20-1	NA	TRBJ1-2	TGCAGTGCTAGAGATGCCTATGGCTACACCTTC	CSARDAYGYTF
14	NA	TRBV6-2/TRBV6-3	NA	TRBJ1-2	TGTGCCAGCAGTCCTTACCGGGACGCCGATGGCTACACCTTC	CASSPYRDADGYTF
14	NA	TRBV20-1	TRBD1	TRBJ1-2	TGCAGTGCTGCCTCCCGGACAGGGAGCTATGGCTACACCTTC	CSAASRTGSYGYTF
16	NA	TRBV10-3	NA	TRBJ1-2	TGTGCCATCAGTGAGGCGAATACAGAGTTAAACCATGGCTACACCTTC	CAISEANTELNHGYTF
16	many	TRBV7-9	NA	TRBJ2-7	TGTGCCAGCAGCTCGAAAGACTCCAGCTTACTGTACGAGCAGTACTTC	CASSSKDSSLLYEQYF
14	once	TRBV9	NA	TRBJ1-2	TGTGCCAGCAGCAGCGAGACAGGACTGTATGGCTACACCTTC	CASSSETGLYGYTF
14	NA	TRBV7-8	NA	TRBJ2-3	TGTGCCAGCAGCCAGTCACTGCAGGCGGATACGCAGTATTTT	CASSQSLQADTQYF
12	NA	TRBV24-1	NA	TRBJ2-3	TGTGCCACCAGTGACTACACAGATACGCAGTATTTT	CATSDYTDTQYF
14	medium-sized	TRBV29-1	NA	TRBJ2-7	TGCAGCGTTGAAGAGGCAGGGTCTATGGGGGAGCAGTACTTC	CSVEEAGSMGEQYF
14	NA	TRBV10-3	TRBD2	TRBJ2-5	TGTGCCAGCAGTGGGACTAGCGAGGGAGAGACCCAGTACTTC	CASSGTSEGETQYF
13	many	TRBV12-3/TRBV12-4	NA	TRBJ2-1	TGTGCCAGCACCAAGCTTTACCTCAATGAGCAGTTCTTC	CASTKLYLNEQFF
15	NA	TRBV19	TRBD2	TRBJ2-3	TGTGCCAGTAGTGGACTAGCGGGAGTCCCAGATACGCAGTATTTT	CASSGLAGVPDTQYF
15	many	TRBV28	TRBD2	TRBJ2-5	TGTGCCAGCAGGGGGAGCGGGGGGGCCGTGGAGACCCAGTACTTC	CASRGSGGAVETQYF
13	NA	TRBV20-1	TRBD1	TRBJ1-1	TGCAGTGCGCCTGGACAGGGAAACACTGAAGCTTTCTTT	CSAPGQGNTEAFF
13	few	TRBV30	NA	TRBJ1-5	TGTGCCTGGAACGACGGACCAAATCAGCCCCAGCATTTT	CAWNDGPNQPQHF
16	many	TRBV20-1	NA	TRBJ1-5	TGCAGTGCTAGAGCCCAAGACAGGAACCTCAATCAGCCCCAGCATTTT	CSARAQDRNLNQPQHF
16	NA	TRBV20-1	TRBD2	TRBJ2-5	TGCAGTGCTGACAAGACTAGCGGGGGGGCCGGGGAGACCCAGTACTTC	CSADKTSGGAGETQYF
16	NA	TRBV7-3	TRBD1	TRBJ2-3	TGTGCCAGCAGCTTACGTAGCGTGACAGGGGCAGATACGCAGTATTTT	CASSLRSVTGADTQYF
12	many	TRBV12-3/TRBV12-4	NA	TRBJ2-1	TGTGCCAGCTCTAAGCCCCCAATAAGGCCGTTCTTC	CASSKPPIRPFF
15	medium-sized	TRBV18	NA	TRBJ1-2	TGTGCCAGCTCACCCCCCTGGACAGTAGAGTATGGCTACACCTTC	CASSPPWTVEYGYTF
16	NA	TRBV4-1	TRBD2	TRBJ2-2	TGCGCCAGCAGCCAAGATCCGCGGGGGGGAACCGGGGAGCTGTTTTTT	CASSQDPRGGTGELFF